The clone carrying this TCR beta chain is a singleton in its sample. Its cognate antigen is unknown. At one end the junction does not follow the germline gene, possibly because of a read error. As to time point: persistent/refractory GD, antithyroid drugs over 5 years with positive TRAb. PBMC-extracted RNA yielded the TCR library. The data were taken from a study of regulatory T cells in long-lasting Graves disease. General observations from the study: The study examined only peripheral blood, not thyroid tissue.

Through Arm-PCR of CDR3 regions and iRepertoire HTBI primers, TCR beta libraries were built. MiXCR, applied by TCRdb to the multiplex PCR reads, yields one record per CDR3 protein. This sample has a few hundred thousand distinct CDR3 sequences; about 25% occur once, and the top ten carry over 25%. This CDR3 region has 10 residues. Per germline, CDR1 SGHAT and CDR2 FQNNGV. Sequencing used peripheral blood mononuclear cells (PBMCs), obtained when the disease was refractory, from a patient treated with antithyroid drugs. This TCR derives from a female donor with Graves disease. V usage is TRBV11-2 and J usage is TRBJ2-1; D could derive from TRBD1 or TRBD2 (5 bases each). The CDR3 DNA is TGTGCCAGCAGCGGGGGTTTGACTGTCTTC. Translation: CASSGGLTVF.